This T cell receptor (beta chain) was identified during a study of blood T cell repertoires in COVID-19. Study context: Both acute and convalescent COVID-19 samples were obtained from the United States, Italy and Spain. PBMCs, B-cell-depleted T cells, or T cells provided the cDNA or gDNA that made up the material.

Authors' methods: Estimation of nucleated cell counts was performed using reference gene primer amplification. TCRdb keeps only in-frame clones here, not all; method: immunoSEQ multiplex PCR. From that table come the V and J calls and clone size; the DNA was used to work out D and trimming. The table has 95,000 to 150,000 clones, roughly four fifths seen once. The germline CDR1 and CDR2 sequences are MGHRA and YSYEKL. The CDR3 totals 16 residues. Trimming took 1 base from V and 1 from J, leaving 11 bases between them. The sample taken for sequencing was peripheral blood. This sequence joins TRBV4-1 and TRBJ1-3, with TRBD1 as a possible D gene (5 bases). This sequence was found in a woman between 65 and 79 years old with acute or convalescent COVID-19. The CDR3 nucleotides are TGCGCCAGCAGCCAAGTGGCAGGGCAGTCTGGAAACACCATATATTTT. Translation: CASSQVAGQSGNTIYF.